Each of the 20 T cell receptor beta chains below was sequenced from the same sample in a study of vaccination and CD4 T cells after COVID-19. These receptors' targets are unknown. Regarding treatment: approximately 9-day PBMC culture with coronavirus spike peptide pools or control peptides (ViraFEST assay). Sequenced with the Oncomine TCR Beta short-read assay was DNA taken from cultured CD4+ T cells. TCRdb recomputed calls from the PCR reads with MiXCR, one row per CDR3 protein. The repertoire includes around 5,000 distinct CDR3 sequences, approximately 35% of them detected once, and roughly a third sits in the top ten. The sequencing used CD4+ T cells from blood, cultured in vitro, collected after SARS-CoV-2 vaccination. These receptors came from a human donor who had recovered from COVID-19.

The genes are TRBV11-2 and TRBJ1-1; D may be TRBD1 (6 bases). The germline V gene encodes CDR1 SGHAT and CDR2 FQNNGV. Trimming took off 5 bases at V and 4 bases at J, with 14 bases between the two ends. The CDR3 covers 14 residues. The CDR3: CASSQDQGGTEAFF. Here the CDR3 DNA reads TGTGCCAGCAGCCAGGACCAAGGGGGCACTGAAGCTTTCTTT. The full variable domain, with the rest looked up from reference TRBV11-2 and TRBJ1-1, is EAGVAQSPRYKIIEKRQSVAFWCNPISGHATLYWYQQILGQGPKLLIQFQNNGVVDDSQLPKDRFSAERLKGVDSTLKIQPAKLEDSAVYLCASSQDQGGTEAFFGQGTRLTVV.

This clonotype was counted only a few times. The chain employs TRBV6-1 and TRBJ2-5; a weak D match, TRBD2 (6 bases). CDR3 length equals 14 residues. The germline gives CDR1 MNHNS, CDR2 SASEGT. The V gene lost 2 bases and the J gene lost 5 bases, with 12 bases spanning the gap. CDR3: CASSEMEGSETQYF. The CDR3 nucleotides read TGTGCCAGCAGTGAAATGGAGGGATCGGAGACCCAGTACTTC.

This clonotype has just a few counts. The rearrangement joins TRBV6-1 to TRBJ1-5; D perhaps matches TRBD1 (6 bases). V lost 5 bases to trimming and J lost 6 bases, with 17 bases between them. Germline loops: CDR1 MNHNS, CDR2 SASEGT. The length of the CDR3 is 15 residues. CDR3 nucleotide sequence: TGTGCCAGCAGTATACAGGGAATGATCGGTCAGCCCCAGCATTTT. It encodes CASSIQGMIGQPQHF.

The rearrangement joins TRBV7-8 to TRBJ1-1; D is undetermined. Germline lookup yields CDR1 SGHVS and CDR2 FQNEAQ. This CDR3 has 16 residues. The germline V and J ends were trimmed by 2 bases and 0 bases, with 13 bases remaining between them. CDR3 in DNA: TGTGCCAGCAGCTTAAGGCCAGCACCTATGAACACTGAAGCTTTCTTT. Translating it yields CASSLRPAPMNTEAFF.

The genes are TRBV5-4 and TRBJ2-7; TRBD2 agrees at 8 bases. The J call may be faulty, since TRBJ2-5 better matches the DNA end. The CDR3 has 16 amino acids. Germline V gene data show CDR1 as SGHNT and CDR2 as YYREEE (reference sequence). Written as DNA, the CDR3 is TGTGCCAGCAGCTATGGGCGGGGGGTCTTTCAAGAGACCCAGTACTTC. Translated: CASSYGRGVFQETQYF.

This clonotype came up a few times. This chain connects TRBV6-5 to TRBJ1-6; TRBD1 is a possible D gene (6 bases). This CDR3 spans 17 amino acids. V was shortened by 0 bases and J by 0 bases, with 9 bases between the two germline ends. Germline V gene sequence: CDR1 MNHEY, CDR2 SVGAGI. The CDR3 nucleotides read TGTGCCAGCAGTTACTCTAGGGGGAGCTCCTATAATTCACCCCTCCACTTT. It is translated as CASSYSRGSSYNSPLHF.

This clonotype was picked up a small number of times. This chain uses TRBV5-6 with TRBJ1-5, with 11 bases matching TRBD1. The CDR3 loop spans 16 amino acids. V trimming: 4 bases; J trimming: 3 bases; junction bases outside the gene matches: 6. Germline V gene sequence: CDR1 SGHDT, CDR2 YYEEEE. The CDR3 coding sequence is TGTGCCAGCAGCCGGGCGGACAGGGGGCCCAATCAGCCCCAGCATTTT. Its protein product is CASSRADRGPNQPQHF.

A few counts support this clonotype. The J gene is TRBJ1-1, the V gene TRBV7-9, with a tentative D call TRBD1 (5 bases). The V end was cut by 6 bases, the J end by 5 bases, with 19 bases between. The CDR3 totals 15 residues. Germline CDR1 is SEHNR and CDR2 is FQNEAQ (reference sequence). The CDR3: CASRGTGAEQTEAFF. CDR3 sequence (DNA): TGTGCCAGCAGAGGAACAGGAGCTGAACAAACTGAAGCTTTCTTT.

This clonotype has more than one count but fewer than ten. This rearrangement joins TRBV19 to TRBJ2-5; 7 bases map to TRBD2. This CDR3 has 14 amino acids. Germline CDR1 is LNHDA and CDR2 is SQIVND (reference sequence). V was clipped by 5 bases and J by 2 bases; unmatched bases: 5. DNA for the CDR3: TGTGCCAGTAGTCGGGGGGAGGCGCAAGAGACCCAGTACTTC. Protein product: CASSRGEAQETQYF.

The chain is built from TRBV2 and TRBJ2-1; D remains ambiguous. V was trimmed by 2 bases and J by 5 bases, leaving 10 bases between them. The CDR3 extends over 14 amino acids. The V gene's germline CDR1 is SNHLY and CDR2 FYNNEI. The CDR3 sequence is CASSELGMNNEQFF. The CDR3, as DNA: TGTGCCAGCAGTGAATTAGGGATGAACAATGAGCAGTTCTTC.

The rearrangement joins TRBV7-2 to TRBJ1-5; D gene ambiguous. CDR3 length: 13 residues. Germline values: CDR1 SGHTA, CDR2 FQGNSA. The V gene lost 1 base and the J gene lost 6 bases, with 7 bases spanning the gap. CDR3 nucleotides: TGTGCCAGCAGCTTAGAGGAGGGTCAGCCCCAGCATTTT. It encodes CASSLEEGQPQHF.

This clonotype turned up a few times. V is TRBV6-2 or TRBV6-3 and J is TRBJ1-2, with unresolved D. The CDR3 length is 12 residues. Germline CDR1 and CDR2: MNHEY and SVGEGT. V lost 2 bases to trimming and J lost 4 bases, with 5 bases between them. The CDR3 region has the DNA TGTGCCAGCAGTTACGAAACCTATGGCTACACCTTC. Translating gives CASSYETYGYTF.

The chain combines TRBV6-1 with TRBJ1-3; D gene uncertain. This CDR3 is 16 amino acids long. Germline CDR1 reads MNHNS; CDR2 reads SASEGT. V dropped 8 bases and J dropped 1 base, with 18 bases sitting between them. This CDR3 reads CASLRTDLGSGNTIYF. CDR3 sequence (DNA): TGTGCCAGCTTACGGACTGACCTAGGGTCTGGAAACACCATATATTTT.

This clonotype was seen a few times. The junction departs from germline at one end; a sequencing error may be responsible. The gene calls are TRBV19 and TRBJ2-7; 7 positions agree with TRBD2. The germline CDR1 and CDR2 sequences are LNHDA and SQIVND (reference sequence). CDR3 size: 14 residues. CDR3 loop: CAGATSSFSHEQYF. For the CDR3, the DNA is TGTGCCGGTGCGACTAGCTCATTCTCCCACGAGCAGTACTTC.

CDR3: CASRTIADSYEQYF. In DNA, the CDR3 is TGTGCCAGCAGAACAATAGCGGACTCCTACGAGCAGTACTTC. The gene calls are TRBV27 and TRBJ2-7; D is perhaps TRBD2 (6 bases). The CDR3 extends over 14 amino acids. The germline V and J ends were trimmed by 6 bases and 0 bases, with 12 bases remaining between them. Germline-derived CDR1 and CDR2 are MNHEY and SMNVEV (reference sequence).

The genes are TRBV12-3 or TRBV12-4 and TRBJ1-1, with D possibly matching TRBD1 (5 bases). The CDR3 has 13 residues. Trimming took 7 bases from V and 2 from J, leaving 11 bases between them. The CDR3 DNA reads TGTGCCAGCAATAGACAGTTAAACACTGAAGCTTTCTTT. This codes for CASNRQLNTEAFF.

The rearrangement links TRBV19 to TRBJ2-7; unclear D gene. V was cut by 5 bases and J by 2 bases, with 4 bases left in between. The CDR3 consists of 11 residues. Germline V gene data show CDR1 as LNHDA and CDR2 as SQIVND (reference sequence). The DNA for the CDR3 is TGTGCCAGTAGTTCCCCCTACGAGCAGTACTTC. Translated, it gives CASSSPYEQYF.

V and J are TRBV20-1 and TRBJ2-7; maybe TRBD2 (5 bases). V dropped 6 bases and J dropped 0 bases, with 18 bases sitting between them. Germline V gene sequence: CDR1 DFQATT, CDR2 SNEGSKA (reference sequence). The CDR3 runs 15 residues. CDR3 region: CSASPETTSSYEQYF. The DNA of the CDR3 is TGCAGTGCAAGCCCGGAGACAACTAGCTCCTACGAGCAGTACTTC.

The chain couples TRBV14 to TRBJ1-2; TRBD1 matches 8 bases. Germline values: CDR1 SGHDN, CDR2 FVKESK. V lost 2 bases, J lost 5 bases, and 7 bases stayed unmatched. The CDR3 spans 15 residues. DNA for the CDR3: TGTGCCAGCAGCCAAAAAACAGGGGGAAAATATGGCTACACCTTC. Translation gives CASSQKTGGKYGYTF. The full variable domain, its missing parts supplied by reference TRBV14 and TRBJ1-2, is EAGVTQFPSHSVIEKGQTVTLRCDPISGHDNLYWYRRVMGKEIKFLLHFVKESKQDESGMPNNRFLAERTGGTYSTLKVQPAELEDSGVYFCASSQKTGGKYGYTFGSGTRLTVV.

This clonotype was counted a few times. The rearrangement uses TRBV2 and TRBJ1-2, with D possibly matching TRBD1 (6 bases). Trimming pared 0 bases from V and 7 bases from J, leaving 12 bases between. This CDR3 is built from 14 residues. The germline CDR1 and CDR2 sequences are SNHLY and FYNNEI. The CDR3 sequence is CASSEAHRVGGYTF. DNA for the CDR3: TGTGCCAGCAGTGAAGCTCACAGGGTGGGTGGCTACACCTTC.